This T cell receptor beta chain was recovered during a study of CD8 T cells in ankylosing spondylitis. Study conclusions and caveats: Prior work had noted some motif variants in reactive arthritis blood and synovial fluid.

Molecular-barcoded quantitative 5'-RACE produced these TCR beta libraries. TCRdb called the 5' RACE reads again in MiXCR, with one record for every CDR3 protein. The table includes 200,000 or so distinct CDR3 sequences, about 20% detected once. There are many counts of this clonotype. Its antigen is unidentified. What was sequenced was blood, either unsorted or a sorted T cell fraction (not recorded which). The TCR comes from a male donor between 5 and 29 years old with ankylosing spondylitis or in good health (not recorded which).

The CDR3 reads CASSFAGNYGYTF. CDR3 nucleotide sequence: TGTGCCAGCAGCTTTGCCGGGAACTATGGCTACACCTTC. The V gene is TRBV7-2, the J gene TRBJ1-2; no firm D call. CDR1 is SGHTA and CDR2 is FQGNSA in the germline V gene. The CDR3 sequence is 13 residues long. Trimming cost V 3 bases and J 2 bases, with 7 bases left between them.